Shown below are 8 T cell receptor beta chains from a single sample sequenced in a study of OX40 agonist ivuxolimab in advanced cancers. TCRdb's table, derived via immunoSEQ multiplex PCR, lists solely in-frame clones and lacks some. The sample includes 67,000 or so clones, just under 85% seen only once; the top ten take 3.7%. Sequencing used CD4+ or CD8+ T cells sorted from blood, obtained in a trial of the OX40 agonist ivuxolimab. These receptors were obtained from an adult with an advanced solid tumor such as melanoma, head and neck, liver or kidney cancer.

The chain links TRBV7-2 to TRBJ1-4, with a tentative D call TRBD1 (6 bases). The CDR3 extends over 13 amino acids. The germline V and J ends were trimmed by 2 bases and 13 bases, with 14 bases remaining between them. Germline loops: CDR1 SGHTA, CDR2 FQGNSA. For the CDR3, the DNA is TGTGCCAGCAGCTTAAACAGGGCGGAGGGACTGTTTTTT. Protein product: CASSLNRAEGLFF.

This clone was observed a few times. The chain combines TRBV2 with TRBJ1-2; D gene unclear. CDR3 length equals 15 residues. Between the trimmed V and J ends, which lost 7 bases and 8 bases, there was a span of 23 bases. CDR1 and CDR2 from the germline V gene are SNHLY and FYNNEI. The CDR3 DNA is TGTGCCAGCACCGAAGATAAGGACCGCTTAAGAGGCTACACCTTC. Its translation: CASTEDKDRLRGYTF.

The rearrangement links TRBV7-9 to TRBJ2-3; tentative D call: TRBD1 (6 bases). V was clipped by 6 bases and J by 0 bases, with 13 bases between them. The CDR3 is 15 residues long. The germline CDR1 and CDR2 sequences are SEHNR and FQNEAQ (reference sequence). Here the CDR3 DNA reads TGTGCCAGCAGTATTCAGGGGCCGAGCACAGATACGCAGTATTTT. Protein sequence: CASSIQGPSTDTQYF.

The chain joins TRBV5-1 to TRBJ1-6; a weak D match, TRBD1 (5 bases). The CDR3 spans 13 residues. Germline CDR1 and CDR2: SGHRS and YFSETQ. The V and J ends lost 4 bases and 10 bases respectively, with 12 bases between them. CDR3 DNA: TGCGCCAGCAGCACTCAGGGAGACTCACCCCTCCACTTT. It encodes CASSTQGDSPLHF.

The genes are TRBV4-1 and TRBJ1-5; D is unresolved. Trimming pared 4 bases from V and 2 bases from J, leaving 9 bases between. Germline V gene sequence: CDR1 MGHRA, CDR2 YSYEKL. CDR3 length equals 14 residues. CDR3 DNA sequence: TGCGCCAGCAGCCCACCCTTTCGCAATCAGCCCCAGCATTTT. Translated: CASSPPFRNQPQHF.

The DNA of the CDR3 is TGTGCCTGGAGTCGGGGACGAGGGGATACGCAGTATTTT. Its translation is CAWSRGRGDTQYF. The chain couples TRBV30 to TRBJ2-3, with D tentatively TRBD1 or TRBD2 (5 bases each). Deletions cut 2 bases from V and 6 bases from J, with 12 bases between. The V gene's germline CDR1 is GTSNPN and CDR2 SVGIG (reference sequence). This CDR3 contains 13 residues.

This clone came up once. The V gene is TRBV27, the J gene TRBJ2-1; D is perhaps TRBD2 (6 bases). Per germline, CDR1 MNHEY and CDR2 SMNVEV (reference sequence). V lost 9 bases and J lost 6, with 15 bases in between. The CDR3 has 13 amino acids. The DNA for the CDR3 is TGTGCCAGTGCCCGGGGGACCCTCAATGAGCAGTTCTTC. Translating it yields CASARGTLNEQFF.

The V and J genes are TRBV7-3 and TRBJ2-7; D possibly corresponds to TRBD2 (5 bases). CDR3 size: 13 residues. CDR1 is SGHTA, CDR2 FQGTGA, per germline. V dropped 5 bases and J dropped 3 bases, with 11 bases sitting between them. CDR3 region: CASSLGLNYEQYF. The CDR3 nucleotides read TGTGCCAGCAGCCTAGGACTCAACTACGAGCAGTACTTC.